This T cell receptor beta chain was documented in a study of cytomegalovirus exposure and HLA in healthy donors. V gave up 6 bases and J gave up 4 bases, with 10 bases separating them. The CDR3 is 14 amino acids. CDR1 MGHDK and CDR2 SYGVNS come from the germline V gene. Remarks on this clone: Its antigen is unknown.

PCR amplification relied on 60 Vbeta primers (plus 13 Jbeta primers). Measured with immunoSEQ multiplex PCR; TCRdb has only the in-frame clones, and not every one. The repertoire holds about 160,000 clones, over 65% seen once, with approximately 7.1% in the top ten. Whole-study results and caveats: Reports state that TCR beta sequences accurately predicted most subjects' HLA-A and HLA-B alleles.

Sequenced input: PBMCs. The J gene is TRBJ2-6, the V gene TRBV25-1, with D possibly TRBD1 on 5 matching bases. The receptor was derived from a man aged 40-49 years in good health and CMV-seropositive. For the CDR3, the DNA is TGTGCCAGCAGAAGGGGTGCAGGGGCCAACGTCCTGACTTTC. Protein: CASRRGAGANVLTF.